This TCR beta chain was observed in a study of blood T cell repertoires in COVID-19. The CDR3 covers 12 residues. Germline CDR1 and CDR2: DFQATT and SNEGSKA (reference sequence). Trimming took off 3 bases at V and 4 bases at J, with 9 bases between the two ends. Original data processing: For nucleated cells, counts were estimated from reference gene primer amplification. The assay was immunoSEQ multiplex PCR, and TCRdb's table has in-frame clones only and misses some. V and J calls and clone size are copied from that table; D and trimming were computed from the DNA. Here the sample spans some 71,000 clones, 70% to 85% being singletons.

J is TRBJ1-1 and V is TRBV20-1; tentatively, D is TRBD1 (5 bases). The origin of this receptor is a woman aged 70 to 79 with acute or convalescent COVID-19. Sequencing used peripheral blood. The CDR3 protein is CSASPGFTEAFF. CDR3 coding DNA: TGCAGTGCTAGTCCAGGGTTCACTGAAGCTTTCTTT.